This paragraph covers one T cell receptor beta chain sequence. Which antigen it targets is not known. Base qualities were left out, and no much larger clone turns up one base away. Trimming removed 4 bases from V and 5 bases from J, leaving 7 bases between the germline ends. The CDR3 runs 13 amino acids, cysteine and phenylalanine included. Only the CDR3 DNA is retained, 39 bases long and in frame from the first base. CDR1 is given as SGDLS and CDR2 as YYNGEE, both from the germline V gene. These data originate in a study of blood T cell repertoires in COVID-19 (dated by TCRdb to the early 2020s). For the wider study: The collaborator samples originated in the United States, Italy and Spain and spanned the acute and convalescent phases of COVID-19. The samples were drawn from the first 160 participants of the ongoing ImmuneRACE study and from 1,254 subjects provided by 6 global collaborators. Where HLA class I and class II types were available, the types were taken from metadata supplied by the sample provider, not from assay-based typing. Sample metadata almost always included a de-identified subject ID, COVID-19 status, age in years and sex. The material from the prospective study consisted of cDNA or gDNA derived from T cells, B-cell-depleted T cells, or PBMCs. The dataset comprised deeply sampled blood TCRbeta repertoires from subjects exposed to, actively infected with, or recovered from COVID-19. The repertoires were released in a freely available public database intended as a resource for research on the immune response to SARS-CoV-2.

The paper's findings and limits, for the study overall: The quantity of clinical and demographic metadata differed by source and by participant and was supplied without curation.

The immunoSEQ Assay, a bias-controlled multiplex PCR, was used to amplify TCRbeta CDR3 regions from genomic DNA. Per the source publication's procedure: Within the assay, amplification of reference gene primers was used to estimate how many nucleated cells each sample contained. Sequence reads were collapsed and filtered to measure the absolute abundance of every unique TCRbeta CDR3 rearrangement. Productive Simpson clonality was computed per sample as the square root of Simpson's diversity index over productive rearrangements. TCRdb limited this immuneACCESS table to in-frame rearrangements with V and J called. A share of clones is missing; checked studies link under half to unresolved V genes, and the rest is unexplained. V and J calls and clone size are given by that table; D and trimming were obtained from the DNA. The sample table contains 350,000 to 450,000 clones; only one count was recorded for roughly four fifths of them. Over 4.5% of the sample is taken by the ten largest.

In the prospective study, participants were 18 to 89 years old, resided in 20 to 30 geographic areas of the United States, and were enrolled through a virtual design. Cohort assignment in the prospective study relied on participant-reported clinical history from a screening survey and a study questionnaire. Recovered participants in ImmuneRACE Cohort 3 were defined as having two consecutive negative NP/OP PCR tests, clearance from a healthcare professional, or resolution of symptoms. Mobile phlebotomists in the prospective study collected whole blood, serum and a nasopharyngeal or oropharyngeal swab from every participant. Additional blood draws and questionnaires over an approximately two-month period could optionally be provided by prospective study participants. Prospective study blood samples were shipped either frozen or at room temperature before DNA extraction.

In this chain, TRBV9 is recombined with TRBJ1-6, with the D gene too uncertain to name. The TCR originated in a woman in her forties or fifties who had recovered from COVID-19. What was sequenced was PBMCs or T cells enriched from blood (not recorded which). The DNA sequence reads TGTGCCAGCAGCCTAACAGATAATTCACCCCTCCACTTT. The resulting protein is CASSLTDNSPLHF. Beyond the CDR3, the reference TRBV9 and TRBJ1-6 genes provide the residues; the full variable domain reads: DSGVTQTPKHLITATGQRVTLRCSPRSGDLSVYWYQQSLDQGLQFLIQYYNGEERAKGNILERFSAQQFPDLHSELNLSSLELGDSALYFCASSLTDNSPLHFGNGTRLTVT.